These 30 T cell receptor beta chains were all obtained from the same sample, sequenced in a study of CD8 T cells in Susac syndrome. With random hexamers, reverse transcription was performed on roughly 0.45 to 1 ug of RNA. TCRdb analysed the immunoSEQ multiplex PCR reads with MiXCR anew, one entry per CDR3 protein. Among 250,000 to 300,000 distinct CDR3 sequences listed, 85% were seen once. The specimen sequenced was CD8+ T cells from PBMCs. These receptors all stem from a human donor with multiple sclerosis.

V usage is TRBV6-1 and J usage is TRBJ2-6, with TRBD1 identical over 10 bases. The CDR3 is 16 amino acids. Trimming at V came to 6 bases and at J to 2 bases, leaving 4 bases not matched to a gene. Germline CDR1 reads MNHNS; CDR2 reads SASEGT. The CDR3 here is CASSVGQGAGANVLTF. CDR3 in DNA: TGTGCCAGCAGCGTAGGACAGGGGGCTGGGGCCAACGTCCTGACTTTC.

This chain connects TRBV14 to TRBJ2-1; perhaps D is TRBD1 or TRBD2 (5 bases each). Looked up from germline, CDR1 is SGHDN and CDR2 is FVKESK. Trimming shortened V by 4 bases and J by 10 bases, and 11 bases separated the two germline ends. This CDR3 is 12 amino acids long. In nucleotides, the CDR3 is TGTGCCAGCAGCCCCGGGACGGTGGAGCAGTTCTTC. Encoded protein: CASSPGTVEQFF. The variable domain in full, completed from reference TRBV14 and TRBJ2-1, reads EAGVTQFPSHSVIEKGQTVTLRCDPISGHDNLYWYRRVMGKEIKFLLHFVKESKQDESGMPNNRFLAERTGGTYSTLKVQPAELEDSGVYFCASSPGTVEQFFGPGTRLTVL.

This clonotype was detected once. J is TRBJ2-1 and V is TRBV20-1, with D possibly matching TRBD2 (5 bases). V was shortened by 5 bases and J by 7 bases, with 21 bases between the two germline ends. The CDR3 is 15 residues long. Germline CDR1 and CDR2: DFQATT and SNEGSKA (reference sequence). The CDR3 sequence: CSAPTRPLITNEQFF. The CDR3 DNA reads as TGCAGTGCTCCTACTAGACCCCTAATTACAAATGAGCAGTTCTTC.

This sequence joins TRBV5-1 and TRBJ2-5, with 8 bases that match TRBD1. Germline-derived CDR1 and CDR2 are SGHRS and YFSETQ. The V and J ends lost 5 bases and 2 bases, in that order; junction bases with no gene match: 8. CDR3 length: 15 amino acids. CDR3 bases: TGCGCCAGCAGTTCGGACAGGGAGATACAAGAGACCCAGTACTTC. Protein sequence: CASSSDREIQETQYF. Full variable domain (missing parts from reference TRBV5-1 and TRBJ2-5): KAGVTQTPRYLIKTRGQQVTLSCSPISGHRSVSWYQQTPGQGLQFLFEYFSETQRNKGNFPGRFSGRQFSNSRSEMNVSTLELGDSALYLCASSSDREIQETQYFGPGTRLLVL.

The chain joins TRBV15 to TRBJ2-3; 9 nucleotides line up with TRBD2. The CDR3 totals 16 residues. Trimming cost V 1 base and J 0 bases; bases outside gene matches: 2. CDR1 is LNHNV, CDR2 YYDKDF, per germline (reference sequence). The chain's CDR3 is CATSRGLAGSTDTQYF. For the CDR3, the DNA is TGTGCCACCAGCAGAGGTCTAGCGGGAAGCACAGATACGCAGTATTTT.

The chain couples TRBV27 to TRBJ2-1; D perhaps matches TRBD1 (6 bases). With 4 bases removed from V and 4 bases from J, the gap between germline ends came to 11 bases. Germline CDR1 reads MNHEY; CDR2 reads SMNVEV (reference sequence). The CDR3 extends over 14 amino acids. The CDR3 here is CASSCRDKYNEQFF. The CDR3 DNA follows: TGTGCCAGCAGTTGCCGGGACAAGTACAATGAGCAGTTCTTC.

The chain employs TRBV7-9 and TRBJ1-2, with D possibly being TRBD1 (5 bases). CDR1 is SEHNR and CDR2 is FQNEAQ in the germline V gene (reference sequence). CDR3 size: 15 residues. With 4 bases removed from V and 0 bases from J, the gap between germline ends came to 12 bases. The DNA for the CDR3 is TGTGCCAGCAGCTCCGAGACAGAAGCTAACTATGGCTACACCTTC. Its translation: CASSSETEANYGYTF.

This clonotype was observed a few times. The CDR3 sequence: CASSRQSKTNTGELFF. The DNA of the CDR3 is TGTGCCAGCAGCCGACAGTCCAAGACGAACACCGGGGAGCTGTTTTTT. This chain connects TRBV6-1 to TRBJ2-2; tentatively, D is TRBD1 (5 bases). This CDR3 contains 16 residues. The germline V and J ends were trimmed by 6 bases and 0 bases, with 14 bases remaining between them. The germline CDR1 and CDR2 sequences are MNHNS and SASEGT.

The chain employs TRBV7-8 and TRBJ1-1; D is unclear. The CDR3 runs to 12 residues. Between the trimmed V and J ends, which lost 2 bases and 7 bases, there was a span of 8 bases. Germline CDR1 SGHVS, CDR2 FQNEAQ. The CDR3 DNA reads TGTGCCAGCAGCTTAAGAGGGAATGAAGCTTTCTTT. Protein: CASSLRGNEAFF. The entire variable domain, with the rest obtained from reference TRBV7-8 and TRBJ1-1, is as follows: GAGVSQSPRYKVAKRGQDVALRCDPISGHVSLFWYQQALGQGPEFLTYFQNEAQLDKSGLPSDRFFAERPEGSVSTLKIQRTQQEDSAVYLCASSLRGNEAFFGQGTRLTVV.

This chain uses TRBV6-1 with TRBJ2-3; D gene unclear. CDR1 is MNHNS and CDR2 is SASEGT in the germline V gene. V dropped 2 bases and J dropped 2 bases, with 5 bases sitting between them. CDR3 size: 13 residues. The CDR3 is CASSEIHTDTQYF. The CDR3 coding sequence is TGTGCCAGCAGTGAAATACACACAGATACGCAGTATTTT.

The rearrangement joins TRBV27 to TRBJ2-7, with a weak D call TRBD2 (6 bases). The CDR3 covers 15 residues. With 2 bases removed from V and 6 bases from J, the gap between germline ends came to 17 bases. In germline, CDR1 is MNHEY, CDR2 SMNVEV (reference sequence). CDR3 nucleotide sequence: TGTGCCAGCAGTTTAGGGGCGGGATCGAGCATCGAGCAGTACTTC. Its protein product is CASSLGAGSSIEQYF.

The CDR3 bases are TGTGCCAGCAATGACGGCGGGAGTCTCCTAAACACCGGGGAGCTGTTTTTT. Encoded protein: CASNDGGSLLNTGELFF. The genes are TRBV9 and TRBJ2-2; 7 positions agree with TRBD2. V was pared by 6 bases and J by 2 bases, with 13 bases of the junction left unmatched. This CDR3 spans 17 amino acids. CDR1 SGDLS and CDR2 YYNGEE come from the germline V gene.

The J gene is TRBJ1-6, the V gene TRBV14; D remains unclear. Germline CDR1 SGHDN, CDR2 FVKESK. The V end was cut by 3 bases, the J end by 7 bases, with 13 bases between. This CDR3 has 15 amino acids. CDR3 DNA: TGTGCCAGCAGCCACTCTGACCCGCGGAATTCACCCCTCCACTTT. Amino acids: CASSHSDPRNSPLHF.

V gene TRBV3-1 combines with J gene TRBJ1-2, with D perhaps matching TRBD1 (5 bases). V was cut by 1 base and J by 1 base, with 19 bases left in between. Germline V gene lookup returns CDR1 LGHDT and CDR2 YNNKEL (reference sequence). The CDR3 length is 18 residues. Here the CDR3 reads CASSQGPQQAPFNYGYTF. CDR3 bases: TGTGCCAGCAGCCAAGGGCCCCAACAGGCACCGTTTAACTATGGCTACACCTTC. Using reference TRBV3-1 and TRBJ1-2 for the parts outside the CDR3, the full variable domain is DTAVSQTPKYLVTQMGNDKSIKCEQNLGHDTMYWYKQDSKKFLKIMFSYNNKELIINETVPNRFSPKSPDKAHLNLHINSLELGDSAVYFCASSQGPQQAPFNYGYTFGSGTRLTVV.

The rearrangement uses TRBV5-6 and TRBJ2-1; D is unclear. Trimming stripped 3 bases from V and 4 bases from J, with 11 bases between. CDR3 length: 14 amino acids. Germline V gives CDR1 SGHDT, CDR2 YYEEEE. CDR3 coding DNA: TGTGCCAGCAGCTCAGCCTCTAGGTACAATGAGCAGTTCTTC. Translated: CASSSASRYNEQFF.

The J gene is TRBJ1-2, the V gene TRBV30; possibly TRBD1 for D (5 bases). CDR3 size: 15 residues. The germline V gene has CDR1 GTSNPN and CDR2 SVGIG (reference sequence). V lost 6 bases and J lost 0, with 17 bases in between. CDR3 bases: TGTGCCTGCCAGGGCCCCACGGCGGCTAACTATGGCTACACCTTC. Translated: CACQGPTAANYGYTF.

This chain links TRBV12-3 or TRBV12-4 with TRBJ2-2, with 10 positions matching TRBD1. The trim removed 8 bases at V and 5 bases at J, leaving 8 bases unmatched. The CDR3 is 15 amino acids. DNA of the CDR3: TGTGCCAGCCTTGAAGGACAGGGGGGAACCGGGGAGCTGTTTTTT. Its translation: CASLEGQGGTGELFF.

This clonotype has a handful of counts. The chain has TRBV9 and TRBJ2-7; TRBD1 matches at 11 bases. The V gene's germline CDR1 is SGDLS and CDR2 YYNGEE. The CDR3 length is 14 residues. With V trimmed by 3 bases and J by 6 bases, 5 bases remained unmatched. The CDR3 DNA sequence: TGTGCCAGCAGCGCTGGGACAGGGGGAGGCGAGCAGTACTTC. Translating gives CASSAGTGGGEQYF.

J is TRBJ1-5 and V is TRBV19; D is undetermined. Trimming cost V 3 bases and J 10 bases, with 10 bases left between them. Germline V gene lookup returns CDR1 LNHDA and CDR2 SQIVND (reference sequence). The CDR3 sequence is 12 residues long. CDR3 in amino acids: CASSIDYQPQHF. The CDR3 DNA is TGTGCCAGTAGTATCGACTACCAACCCCAGCATTTT.

The genes are TRBV4-1 and TRBJ2-7; possibly TRBD1 for D (5 bases). This CDR3 is 14 amino acids long. The V gene lost 3 bases and the J gene lost 3 bases, with 12 bases spanning the gap. The V gene's germline CDR1 is MGHRA and CDR2 YSYEKL. The DNA of the CDR3 is TGCGCCAGCAGCCACAACTCTCAGGGCTACGAGCAGTACTTC. It encodes CASSHNSQGYEQYF.

The gene calls are TRBV18 and TRBJ2-4; the D gene is possibly TRBD2 (7 bases). From germline, CDR1 is KGHSH and CDR2 LQKENI. Trimming pared 2 bases from V and 3 bases from J, leaving 11 bases between. The CDR3 is 15 amino acids. CDR3 nucleotides: TGTGCCAGCTCACCAAAGGGGGAGGGCAAAAACATTCAGTACTTC. Its translation is CASSPKGEGKNIQYF.

The CDR3 here is CASSVASLAGRTDTQYF. The CDR3 DNA follows: TGTGCCAGCAGCGTAGCGTCCCTAGCGGGGCGCACAGATACGCAGTATTTT. The chain couples TRBV9 to TRBJ2-3, with 9 bases aligning to TRBD2. The CDR3 extends over 17 amino acids. Germline V CDR1 and CDR2: SGDLS, YYNGEE. Trimming removed 0 bases from V and 1 base from J; junction bases left unmatched: 6.

The rearrangement links TRBV7-9 to TRBJ1-6, with 7 bases lining up with TRBD1. V lost 5 bases and J lost 8; bases outside the gene matches: 12. There are 16 residues in the CDR3. Germline CDR1 and CDR2: SEHNR and FQNEAQ (reference sequence). CDR3 nucleotides: TGTGCCAGCAGCATACAGCCGACAGGGCCAGATTCACCCCTCCACTTT. It specifies CASSIQPTGPDSPLHF.

This clonotype showed up just a few times. The V call is TRBV6-1, the J call TRBJ1-6, with D unclear. Germline CDR1 reads MNHNS; CDR2 reads SASEGT. This CDR3 has 12 amino acids. Trimming pared 5 bases from V and 14 bases from J, leaving 13 bases between. The DNA of the CDR3 is TGTGCCAGCAGTCGATCTGACAAAGCCCTCCACTTT. It specifies CASSRSDKALHF.

This clonotype appeared once. This rearrangement joins TRBV4-1 to TRBJ2-3; 10 bases agree with TRBD2. This CDR3 contains 17 residues. Germline V CDR1 and CDR2: MGHRA, YSYEKL. Losses at the gene ends were 0 bases for V and 4 bases for J; bases not matched to a gene: 7. The CDR3 DNA reads TGCGCCAGCAGCCAAGAGCCTAGCGGGAGTGTCGCAGATACGCAGTATTTT. It yields the protein CASSQEPSGSVADTQYF.

This clonotype showed up just a few times. The chain combines TRBV6-6 with TRBJ2-7; 12 bases agree with TRBD2. The CDR3 is 15 amino acids. The germline CDR1 and CDR2 sequences are MNHNY and SVGAGI (reference sequence). J was trimmed by 5 bases and V by 8 bases; bases with no gene match: 10. Here the CDR3 reads CASDMTSGRIHEQYF. The CDR3 DNA reads TGTGCCAGCGATATGACTAGCGGGAGAATACACGAGCAGTACTTC.

The chain links TRBV12-3 or TRBV12-4 to TRBJ2-7; D unclear. The CDR3 sequence is 15 residues long. The V end lost 3 bases, the J end lost 1 base, and 13 bases lay between the germline ends. The CDR3 nucleotides read TGTGCCAGCAGTTTCTCCCGGCTCGGTTCCTACGAGCAGTACTTC. It codes for CASSFSRLGSYEQYF.

This clonotype was picked up one time. The chain joins TRBV12-3 or TRBV12-4 to TRBJ2-7; D possibly matches TRBD1 or TRBD2 (5 bases each). This CDR3 is built from 13 residues. Trimming stripped 7 bases from V and 3 bases from J, with 13 bases between. This CDR3 reads CASKLGERYEQYF. The CDR3 bases are TGTGCCAGCAAACTAGGGGAACGCTACGAGCAGTACTTC.

This clonotype was seen only once. This chain connects TRBV4-1 to TRBJ1-1, with a tentative D call TRBD1 (5 bases). The V end lost 4 bases, the J end lost 5 bases, and 11 bases lay between the germline ends. Germline values: CDR1 MGHRA, CDR2 YSYEKL. This CDR3 is built from 13 residues. The DNA for the CDR3 is TGCGCCAGCAGCCCCCGGGAGGGGACTGAAGCTTTCTTT. It yields the protein CASSPREGTEAFF.

The CDR3 loop reads CASSPGTASTDTQYF. CDR3 bases: TGTGCCAGCTCACCAGGGACAGCTAGCACAGATACGCAGTATTTT. The genes are TRBV27 and TRBJ2-3; 7 bases line up with TRBD1. Germline V gives CDR1 MNHEY, CDR2 SMNVEV (reference sequence). The CDR3 spans 15 residues. Losses at the gene ends were 8 bases for V and 0 bases for J; bases not matched to a gene: 8.